The clone carrying this T cell receptor beta chain appeared many times. The antigen remains undetermined. Trimming removed 4 bases from V and 6 bases from J, with 6 bases in between. The CDR3 spans 12 residues. Per germline, CDR1 SGHNT and CDR2 YENEEA. The data derive from a study of T-cell reconstitution after alpha-beta-depleted transplantation in children. Study-level points and caveats: At the one-year point after transplant, T-cell counts and TCRbeta diversity were found to come mostly from T cells that had been newly produced. Roughly two months post-transplant, alpha-beta T cells reportedly originated from several hundred graft clones that had expanded. Several patients had high TCRbeta diversity at day 60; it came from surviving recipient T cells and thymic progenitors.

Unique molecular identifiers were incorporated during preparation of the TCRbeta library. TCRdb ran MiXCR on the PCR reads and lists one entry per CDR3 protein. The data show roughly 350,000 distinct CDR3 sequences, about 16% seen once. The sequences come from PBMCs, mostly from graft donor cells, collected 360 days after TCRalphabeta/CD19-depleted stem cell transplant. The TCR was taken from a male patient under 10 years old who had a stem cell transplant for acute lymphoblastic leukemia, so the T cells may come from the graft donor. The chain has TRBV11-3 and TRBJ2-2; D call uncertain. The CDR3 sequence: CASSSLSGELFF. The CDR3 DNA sequence: TGTGCCAGCAGCTCCCTGTCCGGGGAGCTGTTTTTT.